This paragraph covers one T cell receptor beta chain sequence. Its antigen is still unknown. CDR1 MDHEN and CDR2 SYDVKM come from the germline V gene. V gave up 5 bases and J gave up 6 bases; unmatched junction bases: 19. This CDR3 contains 20 residues. This entry belongs to a study of glioma-infiltrating T cells after dendritic cell vaccination. Study-wide results and caveats: TCR clonality showed no direct relationship with survival.

Time point denoted: after dendritic cell vaccination, including at tumor progression/relapse. The method was immunoSEQ multiplex PCR; TCRdb's version includes in-frame clones alone and lacks a portion of them. The repertoire holds 91,000 or so clones, approximately 80% seen once, with about 5.7% in the top ten. Sequenced material: blood, taken after dendritic cell vaccination. The rearrangement links TRBV28 to TRBJ2-7, with TRBD2 matching over 16 bases. The clonotype was recovered from a human donor with glioblastoma. The CDR3 DNA is TGTGCCAGCAGTGCCCTCTTCCAGCTCGGGACTAGCGGGGGGGACGCCGAGCAGTACTTC. It yields the protein CASSALFQLGTSGGDAEQYF.